This T cell receptor beta chain was profiled in a study of T cell clonality in common variable immunodeficiency. Notes on the study in general: CVID patient heterogeneity limited repertoire-clinical complication correlations.

This clone was picked up many times. The antigen is not known. The DNA ends 3 residues before the CDR3 does, and the rest of the CDR3 is filled in from the germline J gene. Only in-frame clones appear in the TCRdb table, and some are missing; sequencing was by immunoSEQ multiplex PCR. Sampling found tens of thousands of clones, none seen once. The CDR3 is 14 amino acids. With 3 bases removed from V and 3 bases from J, the gap between germline ends came to 10 bases. Per the germline V gene, CDR1 is SEHNR and CDR2 is FQNEAQ (reference sequence). The sequenced material came from peripheral blood mononuclear cells. The TCR comes from a person between 18 and 75 years old in good health. This chain connects TRBV7-9 to TRBJ2-3; D ambiguous. The CDR3 bases that were read are TGTGCCAGCAGCTTCATGCCTACGACAGATACG. Amino acids: CASSFMPTTDT. The CDR3 reads in full as CASSFMPTTDTQYF.